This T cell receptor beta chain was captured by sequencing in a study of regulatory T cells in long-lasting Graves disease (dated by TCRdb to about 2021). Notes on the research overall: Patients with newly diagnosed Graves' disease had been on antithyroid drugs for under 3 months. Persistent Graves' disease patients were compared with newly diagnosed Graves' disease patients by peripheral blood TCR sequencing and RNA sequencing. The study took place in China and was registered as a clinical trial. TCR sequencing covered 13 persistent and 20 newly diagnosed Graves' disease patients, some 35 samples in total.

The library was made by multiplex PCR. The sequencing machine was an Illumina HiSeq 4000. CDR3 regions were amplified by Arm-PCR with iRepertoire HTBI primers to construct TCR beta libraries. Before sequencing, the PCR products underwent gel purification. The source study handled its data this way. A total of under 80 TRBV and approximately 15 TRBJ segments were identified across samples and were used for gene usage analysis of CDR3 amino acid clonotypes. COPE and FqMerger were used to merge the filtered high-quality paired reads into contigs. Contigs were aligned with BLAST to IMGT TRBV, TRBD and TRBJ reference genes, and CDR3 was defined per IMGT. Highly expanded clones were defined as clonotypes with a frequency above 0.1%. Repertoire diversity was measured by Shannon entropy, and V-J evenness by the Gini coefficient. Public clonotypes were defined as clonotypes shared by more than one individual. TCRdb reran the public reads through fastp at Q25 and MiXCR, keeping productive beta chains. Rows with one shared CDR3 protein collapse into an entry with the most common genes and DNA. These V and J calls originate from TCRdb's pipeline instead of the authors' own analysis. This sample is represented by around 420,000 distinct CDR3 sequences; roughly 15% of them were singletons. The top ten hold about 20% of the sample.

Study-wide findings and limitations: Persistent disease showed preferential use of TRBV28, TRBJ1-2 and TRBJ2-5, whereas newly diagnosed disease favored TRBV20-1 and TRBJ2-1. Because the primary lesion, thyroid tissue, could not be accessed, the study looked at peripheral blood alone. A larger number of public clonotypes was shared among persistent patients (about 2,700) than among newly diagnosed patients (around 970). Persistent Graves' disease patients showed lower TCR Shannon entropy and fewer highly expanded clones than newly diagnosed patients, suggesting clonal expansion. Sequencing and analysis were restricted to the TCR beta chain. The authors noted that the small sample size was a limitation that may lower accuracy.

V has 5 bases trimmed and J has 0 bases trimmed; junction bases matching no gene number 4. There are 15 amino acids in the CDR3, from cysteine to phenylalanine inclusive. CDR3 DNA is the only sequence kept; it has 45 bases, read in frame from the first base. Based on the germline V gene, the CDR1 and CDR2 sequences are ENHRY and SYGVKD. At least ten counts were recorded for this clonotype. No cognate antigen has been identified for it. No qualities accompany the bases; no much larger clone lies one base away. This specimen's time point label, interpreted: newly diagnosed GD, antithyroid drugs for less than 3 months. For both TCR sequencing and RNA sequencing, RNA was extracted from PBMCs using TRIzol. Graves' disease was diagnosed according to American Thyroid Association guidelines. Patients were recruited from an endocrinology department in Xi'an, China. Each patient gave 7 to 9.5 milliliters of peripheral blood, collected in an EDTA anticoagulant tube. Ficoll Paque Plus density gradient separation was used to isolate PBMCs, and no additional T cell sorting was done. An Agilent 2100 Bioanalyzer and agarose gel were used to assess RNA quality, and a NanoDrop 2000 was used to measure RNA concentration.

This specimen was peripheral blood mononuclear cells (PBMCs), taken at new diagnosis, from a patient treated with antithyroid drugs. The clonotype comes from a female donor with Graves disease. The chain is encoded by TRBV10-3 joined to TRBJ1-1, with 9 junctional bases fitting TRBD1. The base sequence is TGTGCCATCAGTTTTGGACAGGGGCTGAACACTGAAGCTTTCTTT. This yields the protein CAISFGQGLNTEAFF.